This T cell receptor beta chain was profiled in a study of blood T cell repertoires in COVID-19. In the study overall: Acute and convalescent COVID-19 specimens originated in the United States, Italy and Spain. Sample material is recorded as cDNA or gDNA derived from T cells, B-cell-depleted T cells, or PBMCs.

Sequencing used immunoSEQ multiplex PCR; TCRdb keeps in-frame clones, though not all of them. This table holds 110,000 to 150,000 clones, 70% to 85% found once. The clonotype was recovered from a woman older than 75 with acute or convalescent COVID-19. Material for sequencing was peripheral blood.

The CDR3 sequence: CASTSPGINYGYTF. CDR3 bases: TGCGCCAGCACCTCCCCGGGTATTAACTATGGCTACACCTTC. V usage is TRBV5-1 and J usage is TRBJ1-2; no firm D call. The CDR3 extends over 14 amino acids. The germline V gene has CDR1 SGHRS and CDR2 YFSETQ. Trimming removed 6 bases at V and 1 base at J, with 13 bases between.